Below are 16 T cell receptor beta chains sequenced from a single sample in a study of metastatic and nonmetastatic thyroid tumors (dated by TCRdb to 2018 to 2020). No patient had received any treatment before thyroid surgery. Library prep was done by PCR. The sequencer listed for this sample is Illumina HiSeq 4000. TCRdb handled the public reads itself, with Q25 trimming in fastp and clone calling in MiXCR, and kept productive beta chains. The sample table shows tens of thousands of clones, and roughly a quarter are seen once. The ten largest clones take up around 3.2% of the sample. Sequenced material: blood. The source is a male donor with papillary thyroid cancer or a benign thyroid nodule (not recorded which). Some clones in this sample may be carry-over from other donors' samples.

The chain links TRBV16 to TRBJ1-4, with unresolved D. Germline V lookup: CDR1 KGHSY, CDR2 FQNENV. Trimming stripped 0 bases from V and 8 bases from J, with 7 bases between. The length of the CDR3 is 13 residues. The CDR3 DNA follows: TGTGCCAGCAGCCAATCGATCCAGGAAAAACTGTTTTTT. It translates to CASSQSIQEKLFF.

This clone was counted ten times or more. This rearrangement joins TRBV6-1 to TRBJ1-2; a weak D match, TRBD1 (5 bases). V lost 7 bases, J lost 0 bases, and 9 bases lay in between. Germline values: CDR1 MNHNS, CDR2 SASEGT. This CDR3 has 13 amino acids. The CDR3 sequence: CASTQGANYGYTF. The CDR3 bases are TGTGCCAGCACCCAGGGAGCTAACTATGGCTACACCTTC.

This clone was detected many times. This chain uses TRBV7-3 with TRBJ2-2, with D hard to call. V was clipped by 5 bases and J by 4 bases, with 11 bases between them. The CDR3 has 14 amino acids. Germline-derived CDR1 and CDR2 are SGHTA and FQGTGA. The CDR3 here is CASSPRLATGELFF. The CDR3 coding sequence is TGTGCCAGCAGCCCCCGGCTGGCCACCGGGGAGCTGTTTTTT. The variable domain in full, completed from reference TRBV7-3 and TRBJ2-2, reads GAGVSQTPSNKVTEKGKYVELRCDPISGHTALYWYRQSLGQGPEFLIYFQGTGAADDSGLPNDRFFAVRPEGSVSTLKIQRTERGDSAVYLCASSPRLATGELFFGEGSRLTVL.

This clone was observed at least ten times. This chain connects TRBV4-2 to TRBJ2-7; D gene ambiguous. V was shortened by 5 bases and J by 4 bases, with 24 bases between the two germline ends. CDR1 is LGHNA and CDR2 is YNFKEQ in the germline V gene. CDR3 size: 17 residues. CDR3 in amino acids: CASSETVPPRSPYEQYF. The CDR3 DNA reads TGTGCCAGCAGCGAAACCGTACCTCCACGATCTCCGTACGAGCAGTACTTC.

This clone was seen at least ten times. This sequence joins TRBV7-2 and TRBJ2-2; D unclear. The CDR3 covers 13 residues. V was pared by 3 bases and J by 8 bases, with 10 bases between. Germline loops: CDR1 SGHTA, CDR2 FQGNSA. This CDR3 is CASSLVSLGELFF. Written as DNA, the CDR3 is TGTGCCAGCAGCTTGGTTAGTCTGGGGGAGCTGTTTTTT.

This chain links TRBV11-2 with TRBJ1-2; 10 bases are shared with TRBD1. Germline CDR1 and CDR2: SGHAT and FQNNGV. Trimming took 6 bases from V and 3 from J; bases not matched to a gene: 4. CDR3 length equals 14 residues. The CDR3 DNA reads TGTGCCAGCAGGCCCGGGACAGGGGACTATGGCTACACCTTC. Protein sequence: CASRPGTGDYGYTF. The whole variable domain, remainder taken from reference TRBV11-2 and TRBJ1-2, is EAGVAQSPRYKIIEKRQSVAFWCNPISGHATLYWYQQILGQGPKLLIQFQNNGVVDDSQLPKDRFSAERLKGVDSTLKIQPAKLEDSAVYLCASRPGTGDYGYTFGSGTRLTVV.

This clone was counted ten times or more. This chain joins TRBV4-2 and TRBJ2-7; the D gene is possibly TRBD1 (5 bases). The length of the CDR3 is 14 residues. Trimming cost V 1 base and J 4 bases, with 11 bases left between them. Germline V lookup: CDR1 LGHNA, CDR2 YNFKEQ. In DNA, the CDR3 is TGTGCCAGCAGCCAAGCGCAGGGAAAGTACGAGCAGTACTTC. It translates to CASSQAQGKYEQYF.

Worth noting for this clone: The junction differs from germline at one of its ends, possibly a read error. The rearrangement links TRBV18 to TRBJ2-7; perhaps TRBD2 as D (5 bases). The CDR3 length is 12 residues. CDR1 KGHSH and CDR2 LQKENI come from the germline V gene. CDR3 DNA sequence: TGTGCCAACTCACCCGGGGATTACGAGCATTACTTC. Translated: CANSPGDYEHYF.

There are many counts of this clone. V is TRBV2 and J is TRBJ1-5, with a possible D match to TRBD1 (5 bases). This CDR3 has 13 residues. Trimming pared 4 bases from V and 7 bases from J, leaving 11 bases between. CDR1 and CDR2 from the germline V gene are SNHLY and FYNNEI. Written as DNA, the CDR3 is TGTGCCAGCAGTGGCCTGGGACCGCAGCCCCAGCATTTT. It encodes CASSGLGPQPQHF. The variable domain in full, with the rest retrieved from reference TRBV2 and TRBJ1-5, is EPEVTQTPSHQVTQMGQEVILRCVPISNHLYFYWYRQILGQKVEFLVSFYNNEISEKSEIFDDQFSVERPDGSNFTLKIRSTKLEDSAMYFCASSGLGPQPQHFGDGTRLSIL.

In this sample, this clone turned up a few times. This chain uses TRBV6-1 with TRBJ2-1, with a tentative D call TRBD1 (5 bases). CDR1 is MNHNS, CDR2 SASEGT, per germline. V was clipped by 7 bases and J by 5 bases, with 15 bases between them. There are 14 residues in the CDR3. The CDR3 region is CASMMGRQNNEQFF. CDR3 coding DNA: TGTGCCAGCATGATGGGAAGACAGAACAATGAGCAGTTCTTC.

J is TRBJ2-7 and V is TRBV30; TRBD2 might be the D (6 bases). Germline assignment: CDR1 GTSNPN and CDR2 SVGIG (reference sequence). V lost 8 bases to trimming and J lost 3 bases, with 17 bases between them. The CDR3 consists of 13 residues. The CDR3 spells CARLFLRDYEQYF. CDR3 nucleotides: TGTGCCCGCCTTTTTTTGCGGGACTACGAGCAGTACTTC.

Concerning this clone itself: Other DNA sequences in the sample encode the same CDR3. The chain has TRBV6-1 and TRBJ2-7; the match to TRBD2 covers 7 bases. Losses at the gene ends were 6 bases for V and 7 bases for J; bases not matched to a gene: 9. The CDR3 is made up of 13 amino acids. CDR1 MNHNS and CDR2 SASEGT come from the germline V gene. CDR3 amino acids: CASRGGRTLEQYF. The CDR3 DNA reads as TGTGCCAGCAGGGGAGGGCGTACCTTGGAGCAGTACTTC.

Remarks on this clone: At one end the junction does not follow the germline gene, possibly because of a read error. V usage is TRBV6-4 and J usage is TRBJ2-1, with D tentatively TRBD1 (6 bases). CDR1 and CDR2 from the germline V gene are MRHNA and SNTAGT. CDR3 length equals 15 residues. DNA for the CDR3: TGTTCCAGCAGGGACACATGGGGCTTCTACAATGAGCAGTTCTTC. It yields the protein CSSRDTWGFYNEQFF.

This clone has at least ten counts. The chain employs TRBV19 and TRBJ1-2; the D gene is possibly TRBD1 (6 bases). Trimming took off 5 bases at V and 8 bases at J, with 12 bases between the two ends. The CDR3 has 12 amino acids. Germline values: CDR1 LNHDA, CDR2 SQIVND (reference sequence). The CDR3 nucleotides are TGTGCCAGTAGTTTCGGGGGGGGCGGCTACACCTTC. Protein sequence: CASSFGGGGYTF.

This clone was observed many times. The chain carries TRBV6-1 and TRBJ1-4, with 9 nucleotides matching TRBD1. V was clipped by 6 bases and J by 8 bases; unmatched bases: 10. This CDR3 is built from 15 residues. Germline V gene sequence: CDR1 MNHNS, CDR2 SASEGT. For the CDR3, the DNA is TGTGCCAGCAGGGGGAGGCAGGGGACAGGGGAAAAACTGTTTTTT. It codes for CASRGRQGTGEKLFF.

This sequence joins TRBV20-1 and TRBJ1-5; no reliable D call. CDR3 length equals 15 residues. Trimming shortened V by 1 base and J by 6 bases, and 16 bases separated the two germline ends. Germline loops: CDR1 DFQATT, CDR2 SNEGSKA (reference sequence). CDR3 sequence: CSARGGGPAGQPQHF. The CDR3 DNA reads TGCAGTGCTAGAGGCGGAGGCCCAGCAGGTCAGCCCCAGCATTTT.